The present T cell receptor beta chain was sequenced within a study of esophageal squamous cell carcinoma under preoperative chemotherapy (dated by TCRdb to 2017 to 2018). Regarding the research as a whole: The study profiled TCR repertoires of both peripheral blood T cells and tumor-infiltrating lymphocytes. The effects of paclitaxel-nedaplatin chemotherapy on T-cell receptor repertoires in patients with esophageal squamous cell carcinoma were assessed. Roughly five patients with primary esophageal squamous cell carcinoma were included in the cohort. Repertoires from samples obtained before paclitaxel-nedaplatin therapy were compared with repertoires from samples obtained after paclitaxel-nedaplatin therapy. Overall study outcomes, separate from this receptor: Tumor-infiltrating lymphocytes after treatment appeared to come partly from peripheral T cells migrating into the tumor, rather than solely from local clonal changes. The cohort was small, with only 5 or 6 patients with esophageal squamous cell carcinoma analyzed. Paclitaxel-nedaplatin therapy induced immediate and substantial clonotype frequency changes, with contraction more likely among abundant clones than amplification. After chemotherapy, TCR diversity rose significantly in peripheral T cells, but this increase was not seen in tumor-infiltrating lymphocytes.

From its cysteine to its phenylalanine, the CDR3 spans 16 amino acids. Only CDR3 DNA remains: 48 bases, in frame from the first base. CDR1 SGHTA and CDR2 FQGNSA were looked up in the germline V gene. Trimming removed 5 bases from V and 4 bases from J, leaving 17 bases between the germline ends. This sample's time point label indicates: after preoperative PTX-NDP chemotherapy. Patients received paclitaxel-nedaplatin as preoperative chemotherapy before surgery. At least ten counts were recorded for this clonotype. The antigen this receptor binds is unknown. Per-nucleotide qualities are absent, and no much larger clonotype sits a single base away. Library prep was done by PCR. TCRdb lists the instrument as HiSeq X Ten. TCR repertoires were characterized by high-throughput sequencing. TCRdb reworked the public reads: Q25 trimming with fastp, MiXCR clone assembly, productive beta chains retained. Each entry is one CDR3 protein sequence, shown with its most common DNA and genes. This sample lists 34,000 or so distinct CDR3 sequences; 50% to 60% were detected once. Of the sample, approximately 25% falls within the top ten clones.

The rearrangement combines TRBV7-2 with TRBJ2-2; TRBD2 is a weak D gene call, 6 bases matching. This TCR came from a human donor with esophageal squamous cell carcinoma. The donor label of this sample is uncertain. The specimen was obtained from a patient given preoperative chemotherapy. This receptor has the CDR3 CASSHATGVSTGELFF. The DNA sequence is given as TGTGCCAGCAGCCACGCTACGGGGGTGAGCACCGGGGAGCTGTTTTTT.